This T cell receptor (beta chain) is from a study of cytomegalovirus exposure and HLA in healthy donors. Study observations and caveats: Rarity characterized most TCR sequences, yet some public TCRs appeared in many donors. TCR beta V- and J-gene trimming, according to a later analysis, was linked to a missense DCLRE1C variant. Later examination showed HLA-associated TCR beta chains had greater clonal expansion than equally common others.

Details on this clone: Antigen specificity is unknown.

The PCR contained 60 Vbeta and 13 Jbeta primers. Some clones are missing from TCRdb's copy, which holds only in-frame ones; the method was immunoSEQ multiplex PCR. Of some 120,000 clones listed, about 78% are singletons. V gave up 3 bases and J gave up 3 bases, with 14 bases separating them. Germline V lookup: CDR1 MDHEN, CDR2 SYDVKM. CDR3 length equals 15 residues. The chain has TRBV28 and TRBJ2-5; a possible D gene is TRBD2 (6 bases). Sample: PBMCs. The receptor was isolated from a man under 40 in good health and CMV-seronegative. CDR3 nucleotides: TGTGCCAGCAGTTTCCGAGGGGACTGGGAAGAGACCCAGTACTTC. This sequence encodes CASSFRGDWEETQYF.